This is a list of T cell receptor beta chains from one sample in a study of shared clonotypes between healthy human individuals. Method: immunoSEQ multiplex PCR; TCRdb's copy keeps in-frame clones and lacks some. In the table there are 1.5 million to 2.5 million clones, approximately 94% of which are singletons. Material for sequencing was naive CD8+ T cells sorted from blood. All receptors come from a man between 18 and 29 years old in good health. Both conserved end residues are part of each CDR3. Fields, in order: clone size, J gene, V gene, D gene, CDR3 DNA, CDR3 protein. D genes are given only for firm matches. For some rows the clone size is stated as once, few or many, or as a class when expanded; others skip it.

clone size: NA; J gene: TRBJ1-2; V gene: TRBV29-1; D gene: NA; CDR3 DNA: TGCAGCGCCCGGGGGGGGCCTGTCTATGGCTACACCTTC; CDR3 protein: CSARGGPVYGYTF
clone size: NA; J gene: TRBJ2-1; V gene: TRBV29-1; D gene: TRBD2; CDR3 DNA: TGCAGCGTTGAGGGAGGGGACTATCTTTACAATGAGCAGTTCTTC; CDR3 protein: CSVEGGDYLYNEQFF
clone size: NA; J gene: TRBJ1-5; V gene: TRBV5-6; D gene: NA; CDR3 DNA: TGTGCCAGCAGTCTTCAGGATAAACGGCCCCAGCATTTT; CDR3 protein: CASSLQDKRPQHF
clone size: NA; J gene: TRBJ2-7; V gene: TRBV7-2; D gene: TRBD2; CDR3 DNA: TGTGCCAGCAGCCCGGGACTAAACTACGAGCAGTACTTC; CDR3 protein: CASSPGLNYEQYF
clone size: NA; J gene: TRBJ1-5; V gene: TRBV21-1; D gene: NA; CDR3 DNA: TGTGCCAGCAGCAAACGGGTCTATAGCAATCAGCCCCAGCATTTT; CDR3 protein: CASSKRVYSNQPQHF
clone size: NA; J gene: TRBJ1-1; V gene: TRBV5-1; D gene: NA; CDR3 DNA: TGCGCCAGCAGCGCGGACACCTTTTGGGACACTGAAGCTTTCTTT; CDR3 protein: CASSADTFWDTEAFF
clone size: NA; J gene: TRBJ2-1; V gene: TRBV13; D gene: NA; CDR3 DNA: TGTGCCAGCAGCTCATCCGGGTTTACCTACAATGAGCAGTTCTTC; CDR3 protein: CASSSSGFTYNEQFF
clone size: NA; J gene: TRBJ2-7; V gene: TRBV30; D gene: NA; CDR3 DNA: TGTGCCTGTAGTCAGGGTCACGAGCAGTACTTC; CDR3 protein: CACSQGHEQYF
clone size: NA; J gene: TRBJ2-1; V gene: TRBV5-5; D gene: NA; CDR3 DNA: TGTGCCAGCAGCTTCGGGGGAGGCTCCTACAATGAGCAGTTCTTC; CDR3 protein: CASSFGGGSYNEQFF
clone size: NA; J gene: TRBJ2-3; V gene: TRBV10-2; D gene: TRBD2; CDR3 DNA: TGCGCCAGCAGTCCAACTAGCGGGGGCACAGATACGCAGTATTTT; CDR3 protein: CASSPTSGGTDTQYF
clone size: NA; J gene: TRBJ2-7; V gene: TRBV29-1; D gene: NA; CDR3 DNA: TGCAGCGTTGAAACCCTTACAGCCTCTTACGAGCAGTACTTC; CDR3 protein: CSVETLTASYEQYF
clone size: once; J gene: TRBJ2-1; V gene: TRBV27; D gene: NA; CDR3 DNA: TGTGCCAGCAGCCAGGGCGGATACTACAATGAGCAGTTCTTC; CDR3 protein: CASSQGGYYNEQFF
clone size: once; J gene: TRBJ1-2; V gene: TRBV2; D gene: NA; CDR3 DNA: TGTGCCAGCACCGATATTACCATAACCGGTTTCCGTGGCACCTTC; CDR3 protein: CASTDITITGFRGTF
clone size: NA; J gene: TRBJ2-3; V gene: TRBV4-2; D gene: NA; CDR3 DNA: TGTGCCAGCAGCCAATCATTCGGATGGAGCACAGATACGCAGTATTTT; CDR3 protein: CASSQSFGWSTDTQYF
clone size: NA; J gene: TRBJ2-3; V gene: TRBV7-8; D gene: TRBD2; CDR3 DNA: TGTGCCAGCAGCTTAGTTATGGCGGGAGGCGCCACAGATACGCAGTATTTT; CDR3 protein: CASSLVMAGGATDTQYF
clone size: NA; J gene: TRBJ2-7; V gene: TRBV6-5; D gene: NA; CDR3 DNA: TGTGCCAGCAGTTACTCGAAGGGTACATGGACCTACGAGCAGTACTTC; CDR3 protein: CASSYSKGTWTYEQYF
clone size: NA; J gene: TRBJ2-5; V gene: TRBV18; D gene: NA; CDR3 DNA: TGTGCCAGTCAAAGGGAAAGACAGGCTCAAGAGACCCAGTACTTC; CDR3 protein: CASQRERQAQETQYF
clone size: NA; J gene: TRBJ1-6; V gene: TRBV9; D gene: TRBD1; CDR3 DNA: TGTGCCAGCAGCGCCGAGGGGTGGACAGGGGCGAATTCACCCCTCCACTTT; CDR3 protein: CASSAEGWTGANSPLHF
clone size: NA; J gene: TRBJ2-5; V gene: TRBV27; D gene: TRBD2; CDR3 DNA: TGTGCCAGCAGTTTATCGGCGGGAGAGAGGCAAGAGACCCAGTACTTC; CDR3 protein: CASSLSAGERQETQYF
clone size: NA; J gene: TRBJ2-1; V gene: TRBV7-2; D gene: NA; CDR3 DNA: TGTGCCAGCAGCTTAGAGTTCAATGAGCAGTTCTTC; CDR3 protein: CASSLEFNEQFF
clone size: once; J gene: TRBJ2-7; V gene: TRBV6-5; D gene: TRBD1; CDR3 DNA: TGTGCCAGCAGCCCCCGACAGGGAACGGCCGAGCAGTACTTC; CDR3 protein: CASSPRQGTAEQYF
clone size: once; J gene: TRBJ2-2; V gene: TRBV9; D gene: NA; CDR3 DNA: TGTGCCAGCAGCGTAGCGGAGGCACACGAGGGGGAGCTGTTTTTT; CDR3 protein: CASSVAEAHEGELFF
clone size: NA; J gene: TRBJ2-7; V gene: TRBV6-1; D gene: NA; CDR3 DNA: TGTGCCAGCAGTGAAGCGGTAGGCCGCTACGAGCAGTACTTC; CDR3 protein: CASSEAVGRYEQYF
clone size: NA; J gene: TRBJ2-7; V gene: TRBV9; D gene: NA; CDR3 DNA: TGTGCCAGCAGCCCAGAACTATCCTACGAGCAGTACTTC; CDR3 protein: CASSPELSYEQYF
clone size: NA; J gene: TRBJ1-3; V gene: TRBV15; D gene: NA; CDR3 DNA: TGTGCCACCAGCAGAGAGGGCAGCTCTGGAAACACCATATATTTT; CDR3 protein: CATSREGSSGNTIYF
clone size: NA; J gene: TRBJ2-7; V gene: TRBV9; D gene: TRBD2; CDR3 DNA: TGTGCCAGCAGCCCCTCGGGAGGCTACGAGCAGTACTTC; CDR3 protein: CASSPSGGYEQYF
clone size: NA; J gene: TRBJ1-1; V gene: TRBV20-1; D gene: NA; CDR3 DNA: TGCAGTGCTAACAGGGAAGGCGAAGCTTTCTTT; CDR3 protein: CSANREGEAFF
clone size: NA; J gene: TRBJ2-1; V gene: TRBV5-6; D gene: TRBD1; CDR3 DNA: TGTGCCAGCAGCTCGACAGGGGACAATGAGCAGTTCTTC; CDR3 protein: CASSSTGDNEQFF
clone size: NA; J gene: TRBJ2-7; V gene: TRBV7-2; D gene: NA; CDR3 DNA: TGTGCCAGCAGCGCCTATGGATACGAGCAGTACTTC; CDR3 protein: CASSAYGYEQYF